This passage covers 11 T cell receptor beta chains from one sample sequenced in a study of cytomegalovirus exposure and HLA in healthy donors. Primers for the PCR totalled 60 Vbeta and 13 Jbeta. Sequenced by immunoSEQ multiplex PCR; TCRdb stores in-frame clones only, minus some. The data contain about 110,000 clones, 71% of them singletons. Sequencing input: PBMCs. The receptors derive from a female donor in good health and CMV-seronegative.

The chain is built from TRBV4-1 and TRBJ2-1, with D hard to call. CDR1 is MGHRA and CDR2 is YSYEKL in the germline V gene. Deletions cut 0 bases from V and 4 bases from J, with 16 bases between. The CDR3 runs to 17 residues. CDR3 in DNA: TGCGCCAGCAGCCAAGATTCGCGGAGATCCCGGTACAATGAGCAGTTCTTC. It specifies CASSQDSRRSRYNEQFF.

This chain joins TRBV7-3 and TRBJ2-2; TRBD2 agrees at 9 bases. The CDR3 loop spans 17 amino acids. V dropped 2 bases and J dropped 4; count of bases not matched to a gene: 8. Germline V gives CDR1 SGHTA, CDR2 FQGTGA. The CDR3 sequence: CASSLLGGRAPTGELFF. The DNA for the CDR3 is TGTGCCAGCAGCTTACTCGGCGGGAGGGCGCCCACCGGGGAGCTGTTTTTT.

V gene TRBV6-5 combines with J gene TRBJ2-7; D may be TRBD2 (6 bases). The V end lost 2 bases, the J end lost 3 bases, and 14 bases lay between the germline ends. From germline, CDR1 is MNHEY and CDR2 SVGAGI. There are 15 residues in the CDR3. The CDR3 region has the DNA TGTGCCAGCAGTTACGGGGGGAGTAAACTCTACGAGCAGTACTTC. Translating it yields CASSYGGSKLYEQYF.

The rearrangement uses TRBV19 and TRBJ2-7, with D uncertain. The germline V gene encodes CDR1 LNHDA and CDR2 SQIVND (reference sequence). Trimming removed 6 bases from V and 8 bases from J, with 14 bases in between. The CDR3 is made up of 12 amino acids. CDR3 loop: CASSPSGIQQYF. In DNA form, the CDR3 reads TGTGCCAGTAGCCCGTCGGGTATCCAGCAGTACTTC.

This clone was counted once. This chain links TRBV7-2 with TRBJ2-1, with TRBD2 matching 7 bases. Germline V CDR1 and CDR2: SGHTA, FQGNSA. This CDR3 comprises 15 residues. V trimming: 4 bases; J trimming: 11 bases; junction bases outside the gene matches: 14. CDR3 loop: CASSSPGEGTFKQFF. For the CDR3, the DNA is TGTGCCAGCAGCTCCCCTGGGGAGGGGACCTTCAAGCAGTTCTTC.

The rearrangement links TRBV27 to TRBJ2-7; 8 bases match TRBD2. Germline CDR1 reads MNHEY; CDR2 reads SMNVEV (reference sequence). This CDR3 contains 14 residues. J gave up 5 bases and V 6 bases, and 9 bases lay outside the gene matches. CDR3 region: CASRSPGTRDEQYF. The DNA for the CDR3 is TGTGCCAGCAGATCCCCCGGGACTAGGGACGAGCAGTACTTC.

J is TRBJ2-1 and V is TRBV12-5; a possible D gene is TRBD2 (5 bases). This CDR3 is 16 amino acids long. Trimming cost V 1 base and J 0 bases, with 10 bases left between them. Germline V gives CDR1 LGHNT, CDR2 FRNRAP. CDR3 residues: CASGLGGLSSYNEQFF. In DNA, the CDR3 is TGTGCTAGTGGTTTGGGCGGGTTGAGCTCCTACAATGAGCAGTTCTTC.

DNA for the CDR3: TGTGCCAGTAGTTCAAGAAGGGACAGGGGTAAACAAGAGACCCAGTACTTC. Translating it yields CASSSRRDRGKQETQYF. This chain connects TRBV19 to TRBJ2-5, with TRBD1 matching over 10 bases. Trimming removed 5 bases from V and 2 bases from J; junction bases left unmatched: 11. The CDR3 has 17 residues. Looked up from germline, CDR1 is LNHDA and CDR2 is SQIVND (reference sequence).

The chain is built from TRBV4-2 and TRBJ2-1; TRBD2 matches at 8 bases. V was pared by 0 bases and J by 0 bases, with 7 bases of the junction left unmatched. The CDR3 sequence is 18 residues long. CDR1 is LGHNA, CDR2 YNFKEQ, per germline. The CDR3 bases are TGTGCCAGCAGCCAAGATGGCGGGAGGCCCAGCTCCTACAATGAGCAGTTCTTC. Translating it yields CASSQDGGRPSSYNEQFF.

The chain carries TRBV9 and TRBJ2-1, with TRBD2 identical over 11 bases. Trimming at V came to 4 bases and at J to 7 bases, leaving 16 bases not matched to a gene. Germline CDR1 reads SGDLS; CDR2 reads YYNGEE. This CDR3 is built from 18 residues. Written as DNA, the CDR3 is TGTGCCAGCAGCCCCCGAAGATCGGTAGCGGGAGGGAAGAATGAGCAGTTCTTC. This gives the protein CASSPRRSVAGGKNEQFF.

V and J are TRBV7-2 and TRBJ2-7, with a weak D call TRBD1 (6 bases). In germline, CDR1 is SGHTA, CDR2 FQGNSA. The ends were cut back, 6 bases at V and 5 bases at J, with 14 bases in the middle. The CDR3 runs 13 residues. For the CDR3, the DNA is TGTGCCAGCAGGGACAGAAGATTGAACGAGCAGTACTTC. Amino acid sequence: CASRDRRLNEQYF.